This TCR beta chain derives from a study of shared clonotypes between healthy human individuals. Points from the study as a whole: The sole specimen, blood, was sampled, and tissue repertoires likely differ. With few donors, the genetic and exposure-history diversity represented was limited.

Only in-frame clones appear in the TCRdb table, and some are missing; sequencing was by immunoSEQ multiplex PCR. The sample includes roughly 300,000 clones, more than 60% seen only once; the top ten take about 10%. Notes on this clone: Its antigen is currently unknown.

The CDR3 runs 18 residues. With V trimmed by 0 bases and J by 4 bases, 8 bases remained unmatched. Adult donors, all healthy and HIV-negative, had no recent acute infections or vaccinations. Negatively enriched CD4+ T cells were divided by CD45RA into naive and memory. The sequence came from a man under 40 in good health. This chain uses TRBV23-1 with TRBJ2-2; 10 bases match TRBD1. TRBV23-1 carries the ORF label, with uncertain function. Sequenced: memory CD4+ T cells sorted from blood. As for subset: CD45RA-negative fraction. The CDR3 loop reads CASSQSSGTGAATGELFF. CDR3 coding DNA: TGCGCCAGCAGTCAATCGTCGGGGACAGGGGCGGCCACCGGGGAGCTGTTTTTT.